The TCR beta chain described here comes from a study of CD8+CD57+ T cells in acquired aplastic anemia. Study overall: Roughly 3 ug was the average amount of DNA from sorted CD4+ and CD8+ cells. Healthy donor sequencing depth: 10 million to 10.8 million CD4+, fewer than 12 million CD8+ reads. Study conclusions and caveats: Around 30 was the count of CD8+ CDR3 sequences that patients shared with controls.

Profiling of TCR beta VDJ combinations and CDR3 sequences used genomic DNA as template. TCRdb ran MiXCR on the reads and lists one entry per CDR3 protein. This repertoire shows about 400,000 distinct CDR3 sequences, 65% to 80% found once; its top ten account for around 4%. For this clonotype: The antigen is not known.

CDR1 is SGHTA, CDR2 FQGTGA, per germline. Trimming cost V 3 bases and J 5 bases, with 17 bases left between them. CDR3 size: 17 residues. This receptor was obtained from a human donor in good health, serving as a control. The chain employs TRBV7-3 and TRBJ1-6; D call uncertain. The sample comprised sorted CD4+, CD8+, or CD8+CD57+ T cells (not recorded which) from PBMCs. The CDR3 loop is CASSFAGRRTDNSPLHF. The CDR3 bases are TGTGCCAGCAGCTTCGCTGGACGGCGCACAGATAATTCACCCCTCCACTTT.